Shown below are 15 T cell receptor beta chains from a single sample sequenced in a study of regulatory T cells in long-lasting Graves disease. Indicated time point: newly diagnosed GD, antithyroid drugs for less than 3 months. Scientists built the TCR library using RNA that was extracted from PBMCs. Construction of TCR beta libraries relied on iRepertoire HTBI primers and on Arm-PCR targeting CDR3 regions. MiXCR, applied by TCRdb to the multiplex PCR reads, yields one record per CDR3 protein. This table holds about 520,000 distinct CDR3 sequences, around 12% found once. These data also featured in a second study, about T cells in Graves' hyperthyroidism and ophthalmopathy.

The sequencing here drew on peripheral blood mononuclear cells (PBMCs), taken at new diagnosis, from a patient treated with antithyroid drugs. The receptors derive from a woman in her 30s with Graves disease.

Many counts were recorded for this clonotype. The gene calls are TRBV4-3 and TRBJ2-7; weak D call: TRBD2 (6 bases). The V gene lost 0 bases and the J gene lost 1 base, with 13 bases spanning the gap. In germline, CDR1 is LGHNA, CDR2 YSLEER. The CDR3 spans 16 residues. CDR3 DNA: TGCGCCAGCAGCCAAGATATCGGGACTTCATCCTACGAGCAGTACTTC. This sequence encodes CASSQDIGTSSYEQYF.

This clonotype was counted many times. The chain joins TRBV11-3 to TRBJ2-1; D unclear. CDR3 length equals 17 residues. The V end was cut by 0 bases, the J end by 1 base, with 13 bases between. Germline lookup yields CDR1 SGHNT and CDR2 YENEEA. The CDR3 here is CASSLDLGPTSYNEQFF. DNA of the CDR3: TGTGCCAGCAGCTTAGATTTAGGACCGACGTCCTACAATGAGCAGTTCTTC.

There are many counts of this clonotype. J is TRBJ2-1 and V is TRBV2; the match to TRBD1 covers 7 bases. V dropped 6 bases and J dropped 2; count of bases not matched to a gene: 1. The CDR3 is 13 residues long. The V gene's germline CDR1 is SNHLY and CDR2 FYNNEI. DNA of the CDR3: TGTGCCAGCAGGGACAGGCCCTACAATGAGCAGTTCTTC. Translation gives CASRDRPYNEQFF.

This clonotype was picked up many times. V gene TRBV9 combines with J gene TRBJ2-3; 8 bases are shared with TRBD1. CDR1 SGDLS and CDR2 YYNGEE come from the germline V gene. This CDR3 spans 16 amino acids. V gave up 0 bases and J gave up 2 bases; unmatched junction bases: 5. The CDR3 bases are TGTGCCAGCAGCGTAGACCCAGGGGGCCTCACAGATACGCAGTATTTT. Translated: CASSVDPGGLTDTQYF.

The chain is built from TRBV7-2 and TRBJ1-6, with a tentative D call TRBD1 (5 bases). The germline CDR1 and CDR2 sequences are SGHTA and FQGNSA. V lost 6 bases and J lost 7, with 19 bases in between. CDR3 length: 16 residues. Here the CDR3 DNA reads TGTGCCAGCAGTTACTCCCCGGGACGGTCAAATTCACCCCTCCACTTT. This encodes CASSYSPGRSNSPLHF.

This clonotype was counted at least ten times. The rearrangement uses TRBV19 and TRBJ2-7, with 9 nucleotides matching TRBD2. With 3 bases clipped from V and 3 bases from J, the junction kept 6 bases outside the gene matches. Germline assignment: CDR1 LNHDA and CDR2 SQIVND (reference sequence). The CDR3 covers 15 residues. The CDR3 sequence is CASSIETSGYYEQYF. The CDR3, as DNA: TGTGCCAGTAGTATCGAGACTAGCGGATACTACGAGCAGTACTTC.

Comments on this clonotype: One base away lies a much larger clone, so this may be a sequencing read error. The CDR3 end shows no conserved phenylalanine or tryptophan, and so a read error is likely. The V gene is TRBV11-2, the J gene TRBJ2-7; D perhaps matches TRBD2 (5 bases). Germline CDR1 SGHAT, CDR2 FQNNGV. Trimming left V 3 bases short and J 6 bases short, with 21 bases between. This CDR3 contains 16 residues. The CDR3 reads CASSFSASELLGEQYL. CDR3 bases: TGTGCCAGCAGCTTTAGCGCGTCTGAGCTCCTAGGCGAGCAGTACCTC.

Ten or more counts support this clonotype. The rearrangement links TRBV2 to TRBJ2-5; the match to TRBD2 covers 7 bases. The CDR3 has 15 residues. V shed 5 bases, J shed 5 bases, and the junction held 11 bases outside the gene matches. Per germline, CDR1 SNHLY and CDR2 FYNNEI. The CDR3 loop is CASSLGRGVGETQYF. The CDR3 nucleotides are TGTGCCAGCAGTCTGGGGAGGGGCGTCGGGGAGACCCAGTACTTC.

This clonotype showed up many times. The rearrangement links TRBV11-2 to TRBJ2-7; no clear D gene. Between the trimmed V and J ends, which lost 0 bases and 1 base, there was a span of 4 bases. The CDR3 totals 13 residues. Germline CDR1 reads SGHAT; CDR2 reads FQNNGV. The CDR3 reads CASSLENSYEQYF. The CDR3 nucleotides are TGTGCCAGCAGCTTAGAGAATTCCTACGAGCAGTACTTC.

This rearrangement joins TRBV6-1 to TRBJ2-7; the D is unclear. Trimming took 4 bases from V and 0 from J, leaving 13 bases between them. Per germline, CDR1 MNHNS and CDR2 SASEGT. CDR3 length: 15 amino acids. The CDR3 loop is CASSVGTRSSYEQYF. CDR3 coding DNA: TGTGCCAGCAGTGTGGGCACCAGGAGCTCCTACGAGCAGTACTTC.

This clonotype has more than one count but fewer than ten. This chain uses TRBV6-2 or TRBV6-3 with TRBJ2-1, with 12 bases aligning to TRBD2. CDR3 length equals 15 residues. In germline, CDR1 is MNHEY, CDR2 SVGEGT. With 10 bases clipped from V and 8 bases from J, the junction kept 12 bases outside the gene matches. CDR3 residues: CATNDLLAGGDEQFF. The CDR3, as DNA: TGTGCCACCAATGACCTACTAGCGGGAGGCGATGAGCAGTTCTTC.

Remarks on this clonotype: Compared with germline, one end of the junction differs, possibly owing to a read error. V and J are TRBV20-1 and TRBJ2-1, with D unresolved. There are 10 residues in the CDR3. Germline values: CDR1 DFQATT, CDR2 SNEGSKA (reference sequence). The CDR3 DNA reads TGCAGTGCTAGGGGAAATGAGCATTTCTTC. Its translation: CSARGNEHFF.

This clonotype was counted only a few times. V and J are TRBV12-3 or TRBV12-4 and TRBJ1-5; tentatively, D is TRBD1 (5 bases). This CDR3 comprises 14 residues. V gave up 7 bases and J gave up 5 bases, with 15 bases separating them. The DNA for the CDR3 is TGTGCCAGCACGGTTTCAGGGTACTATCAGCCCCAGCATTTT. Its translation is CASTVSGYYQPQHF.

This clonotype appeared many times. The chain links TRBV20-1 to TRBJ2-1; 10 nucleotides agree with TRBD2. Looked up from germline, CDR1 is DFQATT and CDR2 is SNEGSKA (reference sequence). The CDR3 runs to 15 residues. The trim removed 7 bases at V and 6 bases at J, leaving 12 bases unmatched. The CDR3 region is CSGLASQREGNEQFF. The CDR3 region has the DNA TGCAGTGGGTTGGCGAGCCAGCGGGAGGGCAATGAGCAGTTCTTC.

CDR3 loop: CASSYELAGAYSYNEQFF. CDR3 nucleotides: TGTGCCAGCAGTTACGAACTAGCGGGAGCGTACTCCTACAATGAGCAGTTCTTC. This chain joins TRBV6-5 and TRBJ2-1; 11 nucleotides align to TRBD2. This CDR3 region has 18 residues. CDR1 and CDR2 (germline): MNHEY, SVGAGI. Trimming took 2 bases from V and 0 from J; bases not matched to a gene: 6.